The T cell receptor beta chain described here comes from a study of CD8+CD57+ T cells in acquired aplastic anemia. Losses at the gene ends were 0 bases for V and 7 bases for J; bases not matched to a gene: 8. Germline V gives CDR1 ENHRY, CDR2 SYGVKD. The length of the CDR3 is 16 residues. Study-level results: Patients did not significantly differ from controls in CD8+ Simpson's diversity.

A word on this clonotype: Antigen specificity is unknown.

For CDR3 and TCR beta VDJ profiling, genomic DNA was the template used. Each CDR3 protein gets one entry after TCRdb re-called the reads with MiXCR. The sample contains fewer than 80,000 distinct CDR3 sequences, roughly three quarters of which appear only once. The patients chosen for sequencing had shown expansion of CD8+CD57+ cells (detected by flow cytometry). At the time of blood sampling, patients had not yet received any therapy. V is TRBV10-3 and J is TRBJ1-5, with TRBD1 matching over 8 bases. The sample comprised sorted CD4+, CD8+, or CD8+CD57+ T cells (not recorded which) from PBMCs. The receptor was isolated from a human donor with aplastic anemia. Written as DNA, the CDR3 is TGTGCCATCAGTGAGTCAGCGGGACAGGACGCCCAGCCCCAGCATTTT. It is translated as CAISESAGQDAQPQHF.